The clone carrying this T cell receptor beta chain was counted ten times or more. This entry is derived from a study of Graves' ophthalmopathy and Graves' hyperthyroidism. Germline values: CDR1 SGHRS, CDR2 YFSETQ. V lost 0 bases, J lost 4 bases, and 8 bases lay in between. The length of the CDR3 is 15 residues. Aged 18 to 65, hyperthyroidism patients had been newly diagnosed, with under 2 months' duration. Clinical symptoms and serum thyroxine were used for diagnosis; TRAb, thyroid ultrasound and orbital computed tomography were also relied on. Amplification of TCR beta CDR3 regions used RNA transcripts. First-round RT-PCR employed HTBI primers, with a second-round multiplex PCR after it. TCRdb processed the multiplex PCR reads anew with MiXCR; each CDR3 protein has one entry. The sample lists over a million distinct CDR3 sequences; about two fifths were seen once.

The sequenced sample consisted of peripheral blood or thyroid tissue (not recorded which). This rearrangement joins TRBV5-1 to TRBJ1-6; unclear D gene. The clonotype was recovered from an adult man with Graves' hyperthyroidism. The CDR3 protein is CASSLEPNYNSPLHF. The CDR3 nucleotides are TGCGCCAGCAGCTTGGAACCCAATTATAATTCACCCCTCCACTTT.